The sample holds many counts of the clone carrying this TCR beta chain. Its specificity is unknown. The data stem from a study of T cell repertoires in cytomegalovirus infection. Study in general: The authors used CMV epitopes that were HLA-C-restricted (recently identified) and HLA-B-restricted (well studied).

TCRdb itself ran the reads through MiXCR, one entry per CDR3 protein. Of hundreds of thousands of distinct CDR3 sequences in the sample, 25% to 40% are singletons; the top ten hold around 15%. The CDR3 sequence is 15 residues long. CDR1 is SGHVS, CDR2 FNYEAQ, per germline. With 3 bases clipped from V and 5 bases from J, the junction kept 8 bases outside the gene matches. The sequences come from cultured CD8+ T cells from PBMCs, collected from culture after CMV antigen stimulation. The V gene is TRBV7-6, the J gene TRBJ2-5; 8 bases align to TRBD2. This clonotype was sampled from a human donor in good health (CMV status not recorded). Some clones in this sample may be carry-over from other donors' samples. The CDR3: CASSLGGGTGETQYF. For the CDR3, the DNA is TGTGCCAGCAGCTTGGGCGGGGGGACCGGGGAGACCCAGTACTTC.